What follows are 19 T cell receptor beta chains derived from one specimen sequenced in a study of T-cell reconstitution after alpha-beta-depleted transplantation in children. TCRbeta library construction was performed incorporating unique molecular identifiers. TCRdb processed the PCR reads anew with MiXCR; each CDR3 protein has one entry. The sample shows over 450,000 distinct CDR3 sequences, 8% to 11% of them seen only once. The material sequenced was PBMCs, taken before TCRalphabeta/CD19-depleted stem cell transplant. These receptors came from a child aged 2 to 9 with inherited bone marrow failure, due to receive a stem cell transplant.

This clonotype has ten or more counts. The chain carries TRBV4-1 and TRBJ2-3; TRBD2 matches 7 bases. The CDR3 sequence is 16 residues long. V shed 4 bases, J shed 4 bases, and the junction held 11 bases outside the gene matches. Germline values: CDR1 MGHRA, CDR2 YSYEKL. The chain's CDR3 is CASSRLAGPGSDTQYF. CDR3 DNA: TGCGCCAGCAGCCGTTTAGCGGGTCCGGGGTCAGATACGCAGTATTTT.

This clonotype was observed at least ten times. J is TRBJ2-7 and V is TRBV12-3 or TRBV12-4; 8 bases match TRBD2. This CDR3 is built from 14 residues. V dropped 3 bases and J dropped 3; count of bases not matched to a gene: 4. CDR3 coding DNA: TGTGCCAGCAGTTTCCCCGGGAGGGGCTACGAGCAGTACTTC. Translating gives CASSFPGRGYEQYF.

This clonotype has at least ten counts. The chain combines TRBV2 with TRBJ2-7, with TRBD1 identical over 8 bases. The CDR3 is 15 amino acids. V lost 5 bases to trimming and J lost 5 bases; unmatched junction nucleotides: 11. Germline V lookup: CDR1 SNHLY, CDR2 FYNNEI. CDR3 region: CASSLNRGNGHEQYF. The CDR3 bases are TGTGCCAGCAGTCTCAACAGGGGGAATGGCCACGAGCAGTACTTC.

V is TRBV4-1 and J is TRBJ1-5, with TRBD1 as a possible D gene (5 bases). Germline values: CDR1 MGHRA, CDR2 YSYEKL. The V end lost 1 base, the J end lost 3 bases, and 13 bases lay between the germline ends. This CDR3 is built from 16 residues. This chain's CDR3 is CASSQARAPSNQPQHF. CDR3 nucleotide sequence: TGCGCCAGCAGCCAAGCCAGGGCCCCCTCCAATCAGCCCCAGCATTTT.

Concerning this clonotype: A single base separates this from a much larger clone, so it may be a read error. The V call is TRBV28, the J call TRBJ2-7; 8 nucleotides align to TRBD1. Germline CDR1 MDHEN, CDR2 SYDVKM. This CDR3 has 9 residues. The CDR3 DNA sequence: TGTGTCATGGACAGGGAACGGTACTTC. This encodes CVMDRERYF. The entire variable domain, with the rest obtained from reference TRBV28 and TRBJ2-7, is as follows: DVKVTQSSRYLVKRTGEKVFLECVQDMDHENMFWYRQDPGLGLRLIYFSYDVKMKEKGDIPEGYSVSREKKERFSLILESASTNQTSMYLCVMDRERYFGPGTRLTVT.

This clonotype was picked up many times. The chain uses TRBV28 and TRBJ2-1, with D hard to call. The CDR3 consists of 17 residues. V lost 7 bases and J lost 0, with 19 bases in between. Germline V lookup: CDR1 MDHEN, CDR2 SYDVKM. CDR3 in amino acids: CASTRVETPSSYNEQFF. CDR3 bases: TGTGCCAGCACCCGGGTCGAAACCCCGAGCTCCTACAATGAGCAGTTCTTC.

The sample holds a few counts of this clonotype. The J gene is TRBJ2-3, the V gene TRBV11-2; no reliable D call. Per germline, CDR1 SGHAT and CDR2 FQNNGV. The CDR3 is made up of 13 amino acids. V was cut by 5 bases and J by 8 bases, with 14 bases left in between. The CDR3 loop is CASSSDHLATQYF. CDR3 in DNA: TGTGCCAGCAGCAGCGACCACTTGGCTACGCAGTATTTT.

This clonotype turned up a few times. The rearrangement links TRBV12-3 or TRBV12-4 to TRBJ2-2, with 9 nucleotides matching TRBD2. The CDR3 totals 18 residues. J was trimmed by 2 bases and V by 5 bases; bases with no gene match: 12. As DNA, the CDR3 is TGTGCCAGCAGTGGGGTCGGTAGCGGGAGAGCTAACACCGGGGAGCTGTTTTTT. Its translation is CASSGVGSGRANTGELFF.

This clonotype was seen ten or more times. The genes are TRBV7-6 and TRBJ2-7, with a weak D call TRBD2 (6 bases). CDR3 length: 13 amino acids. V lost 5 bases to trimming and J lost 6 bases, with 14 bases between them. Germline lookup yields CDR1 SGHVS and CDR2 FNYEAQ. The CDR3 DNA is TGTGCCAGCAGCCGTGGGAGGACTGGCGAGCAGTACTTC. This codes for CASSRGRTGEQYF.

The chain links TRBV11-2 to TRBJ2-5; D ambiguous. CDR1 SGHAT and CDR2 FQNNGV come from the germline V gene. Trimming left V 0 bases short and J 1 base short, with 12 bases between. The length of the CDR3 is 16 residues. CDR3 sequence (DNA): TGTGCCAGCAGCTTAGATAGTTATCGCATCCAAGAGACCCAGTACTTC. Its protein product is CASSLDSYRIQETQYF.

This clonotype was observed at least ten times. The genes are TRBV5-1 and TRBJ1-1, with D unresolved. The CDR3 runs 15 residues. Germline CDR1 reads SGHRS; CDR2 reads YFSETQ. V lost 0 bases to trimming and J lost 4 bases, with 13 bases between them. Here the CDR3 reads CASSLGVGIGTEAFF. The CDR3 DNA sequence: TGCGCCAGCAGCTTGGGGGTGGGGATCGGCACTGAAGCTTTCTTT.

This chain connects TRBV10-2 to TRBJ2-4; 8 bases line up with TRBD2. Germline assignment: CDR1 WSHSY and CDR2 SAAADI. This CDR3 is built from 14 residues. Trimming removed 4 bases from V and 6 bases from J; junction bases left unmatched: 5. CDR3 nucleotide sequence: TGCGCCAGCAGTGGGAGCGGGGGCGGAAACATTCAGTACTTC. Translated: CASSGSGGGNIQYF.

This clonotype occurred many times. In DNA form, the CDR3 reads TGCAGTGCTGGGGGACAGGGGGGCAATGAGCAGTTCTTC. It specifies CSAGGQGGNEQFF. The chain couples TRBV20-1 to TRBJ2-1; TRBD1 agrees at 11 bases. Trimming took 5 bases from V and 6 from J; bases not matched to a gene: 3. The CDR3 extends over 13 amino acids. Germline values: CDR1 DFQATT, CDR2 SNEGSKA (reference sequence).

The table lists this clonotype with a few counts. Written as DNA, the CDR3 is TGTGCCAGTAGCGTAGCGGGAGGGGGCACCGGGGAGCTGTTTTTT. It translates to CASSVAGGGTGELFF. This sequence joins TRBV19 and TRBJ2-2; 11 nucleotides align to TRBD2. Germline V gene sequence: CDR1 LNHDA, CDR2 SQIVND (reference sequence). The CDR3 is made up of 15 amino acids. V was clipped by 6 bases and J by 4 bases; unmatched bases: 4. The variable domain in full, with the rest retrieved from reference TRBV19 and TRBJ2-2, is DGGITQSPKYLFRKEGQNVTLSCEQNLNHDAMYWYRQDPGQGLRLIYYSQIVNDFQKGDIAEGYSVSREKKESFPLTVTSAQKNPTAFYLCASSVAGGGTGELFFGEGSRLTVL.

As regards this clonotype: A junction boundary mismatches the germline segment, possibly from a read error. The chain combines TRBV5-1 with TRBJ2-2; D is uncertain. The germline V gene encodes CDR1 SGHRS and CDR2 YFSETQ. This CDR3 is 14 amino acids long. The CDR3 coding sequence is TGCGCCAGCAGCTTGACAGTTAACACCAGGGAGCTGTTTTTT. This encodes CASSLTVNTRELFF.

This clonotype was seen more than once but under ten times. The chain joins TRBV7-2 to TRBJ2-3; D not resolved. The V end was cut by 0 bases, the J end by 6 bases, with 16 bases between. The CDR3 consists of 16 residues. Germline V gives CDR1 SGHTA, CDR2 FQGNSA. In DNA, the CDR3 is TGTGCCAGCAGCTTAGCAAGGACCGATGGGCCGGATACGCAGTATTTT. Protein sequence: CASSLARTDGPDTQYF.

Only a few counts were recorded for this clonotype. Mismatch with germline at one junction end may stem from a read error. J is TRBJ2-1 and V is TRBV4-2; D possibly corresponds to TRBD1 (6 bases). The CDR3 covers 15 residues. From germline, CDR1 is LGHNA and CDR2 YNFKEQ. The DNA of the CDR3 is TGTGCCAGCAGCCAAGATCAGCAGTTAGGCAGGGGCCCCTCCTTC. The encoded protein is CASSQDQQLGRGPSF.

This clonotype showed up many times. The chain joins TRBV20-1 to TRBJ2-7, with 8 bases identical to TRBD2. CDR3 length: 15 amino acids. The J segment lost 2 bases and the V segment lost 3 bases, leaving 9 bases of the junction unmatched. Germline lookup yields CDR1 DFQATT and CDR2 SNEGSKA (reference sequence). In nucleotides, the CDR3 is TGCAGTGCTAGGACCTATAGCGGGATTCCCTACGAGCAGTACTTC. It encodes CSARTYSGIPYEQYF.

The chain carries TRBV29-1 and TRBJ2-1; 7 bases line up with TRBD2. The V segment lost 3 bases and the J segment 0 bases; nucleotides outside the gene matches: 8. Germline loops: CDR1 SQVTM, CDR2 ANQGSEA. This CDR3 region has 16 residues. CDR3 sequence reads: CSVELRDYYSYNEQFF. The CDR3 coding sequence is TGCAGCGTTGAGCTCCGGGACTACTACTCCTACAATGAGCAGTTCTTC.